This is a list of T cell receptor beta chains from one sample in a study of T cell responses to AZD1222 COVID-19 vaccine. This table comes from immunoSEQ multiplex PCR, and its TCRdb copy is limited to in-frame clones, with some not included. Altogether 150,000 to 200,000 clones are present, 90% to 95% being singletons, with the ten largest covering roughly 8.4%. The sequenced sample was peripheral blood, obtained on day 0 of AZD1222 vaccination. The receptors come from an adult in good health. The CDR3 runs from the conserved cysteine through the conserved F or W. The D gene is left open where the match is weak. Size is omitted from some rows. Given values are once, few, many or a class for expanded clones.

j_gene | len | abundance | d_gene | v_gene | CDR3aa | CDR3nt
TRBJ2-2 | 11 | . | . | TRBV20-1 | CSARVRGELFF | TGCAGTGCTAGAGTGCGGGGGGAGCTGTTTTTT
TRBJ2-1 | 16 | . | TRBD2 | TRBV9 | CASSVAGSGRGYEQFF | TGTGCCAGCAGCGTAGCGGGTAGCGGGAGAGGCTATGAGCAGTTCTTC
TRBJ1-6 | 16 | . | . | TRBV28 | CASSLWRDPNHSPLHF | TGTGCCAGCAGTTTATGGAGGGATCCCAATCATTCACCCCTCCACTTT
TRBJ2-3 | 17 | . | TRBD2 | TRBV27 | CASSLLTGTSITDTQYF | TGTGCCAGCAGTCTTCTTACCGGGACTAGCATCACAGATACGCAGTATTTT
TRBJ1-3 | 15 | . | . | TRBV19 | CASSSFGSSGNTIYF | TGTGCCAGTAGTTCGTTCGGGAGCTCTGGAAACACCATATATTTT
TRBJ2-1 | 13 | . | TRBD2 | TRBV28 | CASSLSGDNEQFF | TGTGCCAGCAGTCTAAGCGGGGACAATGAGCAGTTCTTC
TRBJ1-1 | 15 | . | TRBD1 | TRBV19 | CASSGDRGRHTEAFF | TGTGCCAGTAGTGGGGACAGGGGCCGACACACTGAAGCTTTCTTT
TRBJ1-1 | 12 | . | TRBD1 | TRBV28 | CASSSLTGMAFF | TGTGCCAGCAGTTCGCTGACAGGGATGGCTTTCTTT
TRBJ2-7 | 15 | . | TRBD2 | TRBV7-2 | CASSLDAGGSREQYF | TGTGCCAGCAGCTTAGATGCGGGAGGGAGTAGGGAGCAGTACTTC
TRBJ2-2 | 13 | . | . | TRBV5-1 | CASSLDGTGELFF | TGCGCCAGCAGCTTGGACGGCACCGGGGAGCTGTTTTTT
TRBJ2-7 | 13 | once | TRBD1 | TRBV6-5 | CASSRQGALEQYF | TGTGCCAGCAGCCGACAGGGGGCTTTAGAGCAGTACTTC
TRBJ2-7 | 15 | . | TRBD2 | TRBV6-2/TRBV6-3 | CASSYGRGLASEQYF | TGTGCCAGCAGTTACGGGCGGGGACTAGCATCCGAGCAGTACTTC
TRBJ2-6 | 12 | . | . | TRBV11-2 | CASSLLANVLTF | TGTGCCAGCAGCTTGCTGGCCAACGTCCTGACTTTC
TRBJ2-2 | 20 | . | TRBD2 | TRBV20-1 | CSASPFGSGTSGRAAGELFF | TGCAGTGCTAGTCCCTTTGGATCCGGGACTAGCGGGAGGGCGGCCGGGGAGCTGTTTTTT
TRBJ1-2 | 14 | . | . | TRBV28 | CASSLGVDLYGYTF | TGTGCCAGCAGTTTAGGGGTAGACCTCTATGGCTACACCTTC
TRBJ2-5 | 13 | . | . | TRBV5-1 | CASSLVARETQYF | TGCGCCAGCAGCTTGGTTGCGAGGGAGACCCAGTACTTC
TRBJ1-3 | 13 | . | . | TRBV29-1 | CSVRDYSGNTIYF | TGCAGCGTTAGAGACTACTCTGGAAACACCATATATTTT
TRBJ1-2 | 15 | . | . | TRBV19 | CASSIGADSYYGYTF | TGTGCCAGTAGTATAGGGGCGGACAGTTACTATGGCTACACCTTC
TRBJ2-1 | 16 | . | TRBD1 | TRBV5-1 | CASSLGGRGSDNEQFF | TGCGCCAGCAGCTTGGGAGGCAGGGGGTCGGATAATGAGCAGTTCTTC
TRBJ2-7 | 12 | . | TRBD2 | TRBV30 | CAWSPGTRIQYF | TGTGCCTGGAGTCCCGGGACTAGGATACAGTACTTC
TRBJ2-3 | 13 | . | . | TRBV6-1 | CASSELGTDTQYF | TGTGCCAGCAGTGAATTAGGGACAGATACGCAGTATTTT
TRBJ1-2 | 12 | . | . | TRBV5-1 | CASSLDRWGYTF | TGCGCCAGCAGCTTGGACAGGTGGGGCTACACCTTC
TRBJ2-5 | 14 | . | . | TRBV5-6 | CASSLEGSQETQYF | TGTGCCAGCAGCTTAGAAGGGTCCCAAGAGACCCAGTACTTC
TRBJ2-2 | 13 | . | . | TRBV6-5 | CASSLSNTGELFF | TGTGCCAGCAGCCTCTCGAACACCGGGGAGCTGTTTTTT
TRBJ1-1 | 14 | . | TRBD1 | TRBV9 | CASSPGQGNTEAFF | TGTGCCAGCAGCCCGGGACAGGGGAACACTGAAGCTTTCTTT
TRBJ1-6 | 17 | . | TRBD1 | TRBV28 | CASSFGAYTGESSPLHF | TGTGCCAGCAGTTTTGGGGCTTATACAGGGGAGAGCTCACCCCTCCACTTT
TRBJ2-2 | 15 | . | . | TRBV5-4 | CASSLGRSNTGELFF | TGTGCCAGCAGCTTGGGGCGGTCGAACACCGGGGAGCTGTTTTTT
TRBJ2-1 | 15 | . | TRBD2 | TRBV7-3 | CASSQTSGGHNEQFF | TGTGCCAGCAGCCAGACTAGCGGGGGACACAATGAGCAGTTCTTC
TRBJ2-3 | 17 | . | . | TRBV4-3 | CASSQDWAASSTDTQYF | TGCGCCAGCAGCCAAGATTGGGCAGCCTCTAGCACAGATACGCAGTATTTT
TRBJ1-5 | 15 | . | TRBD1 | TRBV7-9 | CASSLGDRVDQPQHF | TGTGCCAGCAGCCTGGGGGACAGGGTTGATCAGCCCCAGCATTTT
TRBJ1-5 | 15 | . | TRBD1 | TRBV2 | CASSAGTGKNQPQHF | TGTGCCAGCAGTGCAGGGACAGGGAAGAATCAGCCCCAGCATTTT
TRBJ2-3 | 15 | . | TRBD2 | TRBV29-1 | CSVERLAGNTDTQYF | TGCAGCGTTGAAAGGCTAGCGGGGAACACAGATACGCAGTATTTT
TRBJ1-6 | 14 | . | . | TRBV28 | CASLTGLLNSPLHF | TGTGCCAGCCTGACAGGCCTCCTCAATTCACCCCTCCACTTT
TRBJ1-2 | 15 | . | . | TRBV19 | CASSKPGTANYGYTF | TGTGCCAGTAGTAAGCCCGGGACTGCTAACTATGGCTACACCTTC
TRBJ2-1 | 13 | few | TRBD1 | TRBV5-6 | CASSLGGPNEQFF | TGTGCCAGCAGCTTAGGGGGCCCCAATGAGCAGTTCTTC
TRBJ1-2 | 15 | . | TRBD1 | TRBV6-5 | CASSPPRGGDYGYTF | TGTGCCAGCAGTCCCCCTAGAGGGGGCGACTATGGCTACACCTTC
TRBJ2-3 | 16 | . | TRBD2 | TRBV2 | CASSGTSGSSQDTQYF | TGTGCCAGCAGTGGGACTAGCGGGAGTAGTCAGGATACGCAGTATTTT
TRBJ1-4 | 15 | once | TRBD1 | TRBV5-8 | CASSLAGTGNEKLFF | TGTGCCAGCAGCTTGGCCGGGACAGGGAATGAAAAACTGTTTTTT
TRBJ1-1 | 11 | . | . | TRBV25-1 | CASREIGEAFF | TGTGCCAGCAGGGAGATAGGTGAAGCTTTCTTT
TRBJ1-2 | 15 | . | TRBD1 | TRBV28 | CASSPRGTANYGYTF | TGTGCCAGCAGTCCCCGTGGGACAGCTAACTATGGCTACACCTTC
TRBJ2-5 | 17 | . | TRBD2 | TRBV10-2 | CASSNLAGGPEKETQYF | TGCGCCAGCAGTAATCTAGCGGGAGGGCCGGAGAAAGAGACCCAGTACTTC
TRBJ2-7 | 14 | . | TRBD2 | TRBV6-1 | CASSEAGGEYEQYF | TGTGCCAGCAGTGAAGCGGGGGGGGAATACGAGCAGTACTTC
TRBJ1-1 | 11 | . | . | TRBV13 | CASSFGTYLVF | TGTGCCAGCAGCTTCGGGACTTACTTGGTTTTC
TRBJ2-7 | 17 | . | TRBD1 | TRBV6-1 | CASSEDGDRGRWYEQYF | TGTGCCAGCAGTGAAGACGGGGACAGGGGGCGATGGTACGAGCAGTACTTC
TRBJ1-2 | 13 | . | . | TRBV30 | CAWGGGQPYGYTF | TGTGCCTGGGGGGGCGGACAGCCCTATGGCTACACCTTC